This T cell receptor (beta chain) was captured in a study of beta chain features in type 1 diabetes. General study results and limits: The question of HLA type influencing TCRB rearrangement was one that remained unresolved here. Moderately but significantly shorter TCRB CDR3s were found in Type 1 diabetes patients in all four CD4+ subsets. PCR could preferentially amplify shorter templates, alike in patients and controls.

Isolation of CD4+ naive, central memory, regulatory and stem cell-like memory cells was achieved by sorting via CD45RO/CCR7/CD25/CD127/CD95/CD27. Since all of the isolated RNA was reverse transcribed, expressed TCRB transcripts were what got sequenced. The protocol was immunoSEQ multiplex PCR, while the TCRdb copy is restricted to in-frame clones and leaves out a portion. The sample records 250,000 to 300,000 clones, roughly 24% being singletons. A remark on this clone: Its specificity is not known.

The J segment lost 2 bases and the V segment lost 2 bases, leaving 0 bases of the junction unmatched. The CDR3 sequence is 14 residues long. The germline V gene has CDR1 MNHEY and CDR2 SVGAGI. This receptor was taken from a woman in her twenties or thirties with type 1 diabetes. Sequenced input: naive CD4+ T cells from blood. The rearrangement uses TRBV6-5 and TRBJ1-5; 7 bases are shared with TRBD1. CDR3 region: CASSYGQGNQPQHF. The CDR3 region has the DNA TGTGCCAGCAGTTACGGACAGGGCAATCAGCCCCAGCATTTT.